This T cell receptor (beta chain) was profiled in a study of blood T cell repertoires in COVID-19. The CDR3 has 15 residues. From germline, CDR1 is SGHAT and CDR2 FQNNGV. V trimming: 5 bases; J trimming: 2 bases; junction bases outside the gene matches: 9. Using immunoSEQ multiplex PCR, the repertoire was profiled, and TCRdb retains in-frame clones only, with some absent. The sample consists of roughly 360,000 clones, under 85% of them appearing once. The source of this sequence is a woman between 45 and 65 years old who had recovered from COVID-19. Sequenced: PBMCs or T cells enriched from blood (not recorded which). The V and J genes are TRBV11-2 and TRBJ2-7, with 7 bases lining up with TRBD2. The CDR3 here is CASSQAGYLPYEQYF. CDR3 bases: TGTGCCAGCAGCCAAGCGGGATACCTTCCCTACGAGCAGTACTTC. Supplemented by reference TRBV11-2 and TRBJ2-7, the full variable domain reads EAGVAQSPRYKIIEKRQSVAFWCNPISGHATLYWYQQILGQGPKLLIQFQNNGVVDDSQLPKDRFSAERLKGVDSTLKIQPAKLEDSAVYLCASSQAGYLPYEQYFGPGTRLTVT.